A selection of T cell receptor beta chains follows, all from one sample in a study of blood T cell repertoires in COVID-19. Libraries were prepared by immunoSEQ multiplex PCR; TCRdb keeps only in-frame clonotypes and omits some of them. The sample lists some 150,000 clones; around 83% were seen once. The sequenced sample was peripheral blood. The receptors were gathered from a human donor with acute or convalescent COVID-19. The donor label of this sample is uncertain. Each CDR3 is given with its conserved first and last residue. The D gene is left open where the match is weak. Part of the rows lack a size; the others show once, few, many or a class for expanded clones.

D gene | clone size | J gene | V gene | CDR3 DNA | CDR3 protein
- | few | TRBJ1-2 | TRBV7-2 | TGTGCCAGCAGCTTAGGGGCAAGCTATGGCTACACCTTC | CASSLGASYGYTF
TRBD1 | - | TRBJ2-1 | TRBV24-1 | TGTGCCACCAGTGACCTGGACAGGGGCGATTACAATGAGCAGTTCTTC | CATSDLDRGDYNEQFF
- | - | TRBJ2-5 | TRBV9 | TGTGCCAGCAGTCGGGACACAGGGAGGGGAGAGACCCAGTACTTC | CASSRDTGRGETQYF
TRBD1 | - | TRBJ1-1 | TRBV5-1 | TGCGCCAGCAGCAAGGGGACAGTTGACACTGAAGCTTTCTTT | CASSKGTVDTEAFF
TRBD1 | - | TRBJ1-1 | TRBV11-2 | TGTGCCAGCAGCGAGGGGAACAGGGGGATGAACACTGAAGCTTTCTTT | CASSEGNRGMNTEAFF
- | once | TRBJ1-1 | TRBV29-1 | TGCAGCGTTGAAGAGTTTGAGGGCCTGAACACTGAAGCTTTCTTT | CSVEEFEGLNTEAFF
TRBD1 | - | TRBJ1-4 | TRBV6-5 | TGTGCCAGCAGCCGCGGGACAGGGGCTGATGAAAAACTGTTTTTT | CASSRGTGADEKLFF
- | few | TRBJ2-3 | TRBV11-1 | TGTGCCAGCAGCCGACTAAGCACAGATACGCAGTATTTT | CASSRLSTDTQYF
TRBD1 | - | TRBJ2-7 | TRBV20-1 | TGCAGTGCTAGTAAGCAGGGGGCATCGGAGCAGTACTTC | CSASKQGASEQYF
TRBD1 | few | TRBJ2-3 | TRBV6-5 | TGTGCCAGCAGATTGGACAGGGGGCGAGATACGCAGTATTTT | CASRLDRGRDTQYF
TRBD1 | few | TRBJ2-7 | TRBV28 | TGTGCCAGCAGTTTGCCCGGGACAGGGGTCTACGAGCAGTACTTC | CASSLPGTGVYEQYF
- | - | TRBJ1-2 | TRBV19 | TGTGCCAGTAGTATTTTACAGGGCCTCGTAGGCTACACCTTC | CASSILQGLVGYTF
TRBD2 | - | TRBJ2-5 | TRBV5-1 | TGCGCCAGCAGCTTGGGGGGACTAGCGGGAGTCCAAGAGACCCAGTACTTC | CASSLGGLAGVQETQYF
- | once | TRBJ1-1 | TRBV18 | TGTGCCAGCTCACCCGGGCGGGGAATAGCTGAAGCTTTCTTT | CASSPGRGIAEAFF
TRBD1 | few | TRBJ2-7 | TRBV5-1 | TGCGCCAGCAGCTTGGCTGGGACAGGCGGCGGATCATACGAGCAGTACTTC | CASSLAGTGGGSYEQYF
TRBD1 | once | TRBJ1-1 | TRBV19 | TGTGCCAGTAGTATACCGACAGGGGGGCGCACTGAAGCTTTCTTT | CASSIPTGGRTEAFF
- | - | TRBJ2-3 | TRBV5-1 | TGCGCCAGCAGCTTGGACACGGCGGGAGATACGCAGTATTTT | CASSLDTAGDTQYF
- | - | TRBJ1-4 | TRBV6-5 | TGTGCCAGCAGCCTTCCAAGGAGGCCTGAAAAACTGTTTTTT | CASSLPRRPEKLFF
TRBD1 | - | TRBJ1-5 | TRBV19 | TGTGCCAGTTCCGGGACAGGGAGCCCTCAGCCCCAGCATTTT | CASSGTGSPQPQHF
- | - | TRBJ1-2 | TRBV6-5 | TGTGCCAGCAGAGCAGCGGGGCCATATGGCTACACCTTC | CASRAAGPYGYTF
TRBD2 | - | TRBJ2-2 | TRBV5-6 | TGTGCCAGCAGCTTGGCGACTAGCGGACTTGGGGGGGAGCTGTTTTTT | CASSLATSGLGGELFF
TRBD2 | - | TRBJ2-1 | TRBV7-9 | TGTGCCAGCAGTTTGACTAGCGGTTACAATGAGCAGTTCTTC | CASSLTSGYNEQFF
- | - | TRBJ2-1 | TRBV21-1 | TGTGCCAGCAGCAAAGACTGGACCGGGACAGGGGACAATGAGCAGTTCTTC | CASSKDWTGTGDNEQFF
TRBD1 | few | TRBJ1-1 | TRBV24-1 | TGTGCCACCAGTGATTCCGGGACAGGGCACACTGAAGCTTTCTTT | CATSDSGTGHTEAFF
- | - | TRBJ1-4 | TRBV19 | TGTGCCAGTAGTAGCAGGGCCCTGGGGGAAAAACTGTTTTTT | CASSSRALGEKLFF
- | - | TRBJ1-5 | TRBV6-2/TRBV6-3 | TGTGCCAGCAGTTACCTGATGAATCCGGGGGGACAGCCCCAGCATTTT | CASSYLMNPGGQPQHF
TRBD1 | - | TRBJ1-3 | TRBV7-9 | TGTGCCAGCAAGGACAGGGAGAGGGACACCATATATTTT | CASKDRERDTIYF
- | - | TRBJ1-5 | TRBV30 | TGTGCCTGGAGTGTAGGACTCGATCAGCCCCAGCATTTT | CAWSVGLDQPQHF
TRBD1 | - | TRBJ2-5 | TRBV5-4 | TGTGCCAGCAGTCTAGCCGTTCCGGGACAGGGGCAAGAGACCCAGTACTTC | CASSLAVPGQGQETQYF
- | - | TRBJ2-6 | TRBV6-1 | TGTGCCAGCAGTGAAAGGTGGGGGGCTGGGGCCAACGTCCTGACTTTC | CASSERWGAGANVLTF
TRBD2 | - | TRBJ2-3 | TRBV11-3 | TGTGCCAGCAGCCCCGGACTAGCGGGAGGGCCAGATACGCAGTATTTT | CASSPGLAGGPDTQYF
TRBD1 | - | TRBJ1-3 | TRBV3-1/TRBV3-2 | TGTGCCAGCAGCCTCCAAGGGGGCGGAAACACCATATATTTT | CASSLQGGGNTIYF
- | - | TRBJ1-4 | TRBV28 | TGTGCCAGCAGGCAAAGTCTGGGACAAAATGAAAAACTGTTTTTT | CASRQSLGQNEKLFF
- | once | TRBJ1-6 | TRBV14 | TGTGCCAGCACAGGGCCCCTCCACTTT | CASTGPLHF
- | - | TRBJ2-4 | TRBV5-8 | TGTGCCAGCCAAAACAGGGTATTGGGTGGAAACATTCAGTACTTC | CASQNRVLGGNIQYF
- | - | TRBJ1-6 | TRBV4-1 | TGCGCCAGCAGCCAAGGGTCTCTACGGTCCTATAATTCACCCCTCCACTTT | CASSQGSLRSYNSPLHF
TRBD2 | - | TRBJ2-3 | TRBV9 | TGTGCCAGCAGCTTACGGACTAGCGCAGATACGCAGTATTTT | CASSLRTSADTQYF
TRBD1 | - | TRBJ1-4 | TRBV29-1 | TGCAGCGTCAGAGGACAGGGCGATGAAAAACTGTTTTTT | CSVRGQGDEKLFF
TRBD1 | - | TRBJ1-6 | TRBV19 | TGTGCCAGTAGGAACGGGACAGGGGGTCGGGATTCACCCCTCCACTTT | CASRNGTGGRDSPLHF
TRBD1 | once | TRBJ1-5 | TRBV6-6 | TGTGCCAGCAGGCGACAGGGGAACTCGAATCAGCCCCAGCATTTT | CASRRQGNSNQPQHF
TRBD1 | - | TRBJ2-7 | TRBV19 | TGTGCCAGTAGGGTCGGACAGGGGGACTACGAGCAGTACTTC | CASRVGQGDYEQYF
- | - | TRBJ1-2 | TRBV5-4 | TGTGCCAGCAGCTCCGCCCTCGGTAGTGGCTACACCTTC | CASSSALGSGYTF
- | few | TRBJ2-2 | TRBV9 | TGTGCCAGCAGCGGGGGGCCGGGGCGGAACACCGGGGAGCTGTTTTTT | CASSGGPGRNTGELFF
TRBD2 | - | TRBJ2-5 | TRBV5-6 | TGTGCCAGCAGCTCTGGGACTAGCGCTTCCCAAGAGACCCAGTACTTC | CASSSGTSASQETQYF
- | - | TRBJ1-5 | TRBV5-1 | TGCGCCAGCAGCTTGGAAGGCGGTCAGCCCCAGCATTTT | CASSLEGGQPQHF
- | - | TRBJ1-1 | TRBV19 | TGTGCCAGTATGACGAGGCAGCTTATGAACACTGAAGCTTTCTTT | CASMTRQLMNTEAFF
- | once | TRBJ2-5 | TRBV7-9 | TGTGCCAGCAGCTTAGCGGCCGGGTTAAGGGAGACCCAGTACTTC | CASSLAAGLRETQYF
TRBD1 | - | TRBJ1-3 | TRBV29-1 | TGCAGCCGGGACAGGGAAGTTGGTAGCTCTGGAAACACCATATATTTT | CSRDREVGSSGNTIYF
- | few | TRBJ2-1 | TRBV5-5 | TGTGCCAGCAGATATGCTACTAGCTCCTACAATGAGCAGTTCTTC | CASRYATSSYNEQFF
- | - | TRBJ2-2 | TRBV3-1/TRBV3-2 | TGTGCCAGCAGCCATCACCGGGACAAAGGACCCGGGGAGCTGTTTTTT | CASSHHRDKGPGELFF
- | - | TRBJ2-1 | TRBV7-2 | TGTGCCAGCAGGACCACAGGGCAGAATGAGCAGTTCTTC | CASRTTGQNEQFF
TRBD1 | - | TRBJ1-6 | TRBV15 | TGTGCCACCACCAAAGGACAGGGAGATAATTCACCCCTCCACTTT | CATTKGQGDNSPLHF
- | - | TRBJ1-1 | TRBV20-1 | TGCAGTGCTAGTGGGGGGGACCTGACTGAAGCTTTCTTT | CSASGGDLTEAFF
TRBD1 | - | TRBJ1-5 | TRBV5-6 | TGTGCCAGCAGCGGCGGGACAGGGGGCAGTCAGCCCCAGCATTTT | CASSGGTGGSQPQHF
- | - | TRBJ2-3 | TRBV4-3 | TGCGCCAGCAGCCAAGATAGTTCGGGGGATAGTAATACGCAGTATTTT | CASSQDSSGDSNTQYF
TRBD1 | - | TRBJ1-1 | TRBV5-1 | TGCGCCAGCAGCACGGGGACAGGGAGGGTCCCTGAAGCTTTCTTT | CASSTGTGRVPEAFF
TRBD2 | - | TRBJ2-1 | TRBV7-3 | TGTGCCAGCAGCTTCACCGGGACTAGCAATGAGCAGTTCTTC | CASSFTGTSNEQFF